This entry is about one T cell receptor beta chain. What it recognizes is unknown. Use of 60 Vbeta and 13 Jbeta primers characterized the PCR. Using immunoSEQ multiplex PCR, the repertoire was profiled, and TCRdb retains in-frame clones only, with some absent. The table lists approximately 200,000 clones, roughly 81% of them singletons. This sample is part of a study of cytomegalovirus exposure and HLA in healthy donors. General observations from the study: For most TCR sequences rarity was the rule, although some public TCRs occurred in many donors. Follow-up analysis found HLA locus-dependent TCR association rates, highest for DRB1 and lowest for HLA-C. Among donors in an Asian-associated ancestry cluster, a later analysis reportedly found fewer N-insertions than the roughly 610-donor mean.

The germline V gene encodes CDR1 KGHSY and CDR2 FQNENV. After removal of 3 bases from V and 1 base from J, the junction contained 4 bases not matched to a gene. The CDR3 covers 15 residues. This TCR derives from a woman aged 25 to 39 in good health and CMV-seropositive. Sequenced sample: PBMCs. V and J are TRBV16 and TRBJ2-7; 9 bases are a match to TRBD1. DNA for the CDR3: TGTGCCAGCAGCCATACCGGGACAGGGTCCTACGAGCAGTACTTC. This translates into CASSHTGTGSYEQYF.